The clone carrying this TCR beta chain was seen just once. The same CDR3 arises from other DNA sequences in this sample as well. The method was immunoSEQ multiplex PCR; TCRdb's version includes in-frame clones alone and lacks a portion of them. The table lists roughly 1 million clones, 75% of them singletons, with roughly 1.5% in the top ten. The data are from a study of shared clonotypes between healthy human individuals. V shed 4 bases, J shed 4 bases, and the junction held 9 bases outside the gene matches. The CDR3 is 16 amino acids. From germline, CDR1 is SNHLY and CDR2 FYNNEI. The rearrangement joins TRBV2 to TRBJ2-7; 11 bases agree with TRBD2. Sequencing input: memory CD4+ T cells sorted from blood. The subset denotes: CD45RA-negative fraction. The receptor was isolated from a man aged 18 to 30 in good health. CDR3 in DNA: TGTGCCAGCAGTGCCGATACTAGCGGGAGTGTGTACGAGCAGTACTTC. Amino acids: CASSADTSGSVYEQYF. The full variable domain, completed using reference TRBV2 and TRBJ2-7, is EPEVTQTPSHQVTQMGQEVILRCVPISNHLYFYWYRQILGQKVEFLVSFYNNEISEKSEIFDDQFSVERPDGSNFTLKIRSTKLEDSAMYFCASSADTSGSVYEQYFGPGTRLTVT.